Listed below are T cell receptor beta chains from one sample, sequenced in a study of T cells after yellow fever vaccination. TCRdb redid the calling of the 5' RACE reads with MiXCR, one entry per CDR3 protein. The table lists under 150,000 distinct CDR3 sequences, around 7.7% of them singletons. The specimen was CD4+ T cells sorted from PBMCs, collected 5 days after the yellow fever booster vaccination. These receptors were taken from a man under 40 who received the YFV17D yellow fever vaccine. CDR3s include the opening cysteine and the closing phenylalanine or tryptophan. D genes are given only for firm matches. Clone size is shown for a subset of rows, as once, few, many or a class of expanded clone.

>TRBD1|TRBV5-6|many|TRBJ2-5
CASSDLGQLRETQYF
TGTGCCAGCAGCGACCTGGGACAGCTTAGAGAGACCCAGTACTTC
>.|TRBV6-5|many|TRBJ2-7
CASSYSKARSSYEQYF
TGTGCCAGCAGTTACTCTAAGGCCCGGAGCTCGTACGAGCAGTACTTC
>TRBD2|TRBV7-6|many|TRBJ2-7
CASSLDSGISYEQYF
TGTGCCAGCAGCTTAGATAGCGGGATCTCCTACGAGCAGTACTTC
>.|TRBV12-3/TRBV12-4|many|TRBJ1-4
CASSLLAGGEKLFF
TGTGCCAGCAGTTTATTGGCTGGAGGGGAAAAACTGTTTTTT
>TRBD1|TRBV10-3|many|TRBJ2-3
CATRDRATDTQYF
TGTGCCACCCGGGACAGGGCCACAGATACGCAGTATTTT
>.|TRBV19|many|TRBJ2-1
CASSNTGSLEQFF
TGTGCCAGTAGTAACACTGGTTCGTTGGAGCAGTTCTTC
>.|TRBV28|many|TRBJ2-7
CASSLNLAEQYF
TGTGCCAGCAGTTTGAACCTAGCAGAGCAGTACTTC
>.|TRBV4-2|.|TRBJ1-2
CASSQRQTNYGYTF
TGTGCCAGCAGCCAAAGACAGACAAACTATGGCTACACCTTC
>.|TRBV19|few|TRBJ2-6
CASFYSGANVLTF
TGTGCCAGTTTTTACTCTGGGGCCAACGTCCTGACTTTC
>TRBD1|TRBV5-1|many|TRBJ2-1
CASSGTGIDEQFF
TGCGCCAGCAGTGGGACAGGGATTGACGAGCAGTTCTTC
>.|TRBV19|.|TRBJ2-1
CASKVGGGSYNEQFF
TGTGCCAGTAAGGTGGGAGGAGGCTCCTACAATGAGCAGTTCTTC
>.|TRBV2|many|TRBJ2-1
CASKRQAGGEQFF
TGTGCCAGCAAGAGACAGGCAGGAGGCGAGCAGTTCTTC
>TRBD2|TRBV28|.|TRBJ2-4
CASITSGKKNIQYF
TGTGCCAGCATTACTAGCGGGAAAAAAAACATTCAGTACTTC
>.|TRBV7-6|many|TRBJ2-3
CASSLRKNTDTQYF
TGTGCCAGCAGCTTGAGGAAGAACACAGATACGCAGTATTTT
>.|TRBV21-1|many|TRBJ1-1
CASSKAGDTEAFF
TGTGCCAGCAGCAAAGCAGGGGACACTGAAGCTTTCTTT
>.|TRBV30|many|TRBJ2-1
CAWSAPPREQFF
TGTGCCTGGAGTGCCCCCCCCAGGGAGCAGTTCTTC
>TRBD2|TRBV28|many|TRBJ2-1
CASSLKTSGYNEQFF
TGTGCCAGCAGTCTAAAGACTAGCGGCTACAATGAGCAGTTCTTC
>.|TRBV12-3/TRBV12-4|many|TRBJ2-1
CASSAAPKFYNEQFF
TGTGCCAGCAGCGCCGCGCCCAAATTCTACAATGAGCAGTTCTTC
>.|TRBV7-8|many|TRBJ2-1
CASSLDVKAEQFF
TGTGCCAGCAGCTTAGACGTGAAGGCTGAGCAGTTCTTC
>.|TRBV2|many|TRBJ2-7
CASSLAGQDEQYF
TGTGCCAGCAGTCTAGCGGGACAGGACGAGCAGTACTTC
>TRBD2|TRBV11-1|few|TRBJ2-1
CASSLQPFRLAGGRNEQFF
TGTGCCAGCAGCTTACAGCCCTTTCGACTAGCGGGAGGGAGGAATGAGCAGTTCTTC
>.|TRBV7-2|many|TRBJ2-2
CASSLATNTGELFF
TGTGCCAGCAGCTTAGCGACGAACACCGGGGAGCTGTTTTTT
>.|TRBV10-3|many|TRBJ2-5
CAIKGVAETQYF
TGTGCCATCAAGGGGGTCGCGGAGACCCAGTACTTC
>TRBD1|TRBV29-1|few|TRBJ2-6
CSAGQGQTGANVLTF
TGCAGCGCTGGACAGGGTCAAACTGGGGCCAACGTCCTGACTTTC
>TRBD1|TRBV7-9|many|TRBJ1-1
CASSLITGVGTEAFF
TGTGCCAGCAGCTTAATCACAGGGGTGGGCACTGAAGCTTTCTTT
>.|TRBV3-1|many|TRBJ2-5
CASSQEWGLGETQYF
TGTGCCAGCAGCCAAGAGTGGGGCCTTGGGGAGACCCAGTACTTC
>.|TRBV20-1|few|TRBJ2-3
CCARTLQGLSTDTQYF
TGCTGTGCTAGAACTTTACAGGGCCTAAGCACAGATACGCAGTATTTT
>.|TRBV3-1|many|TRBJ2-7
CASSQTFSSPREQYF
TGTGCCAGCAGCCAAACCTTCTCATCTCCTAGGGAGCAGTACTTC
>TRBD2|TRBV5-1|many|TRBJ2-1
CASSLDRVNIAGYSYNEQFF
TGCGCCAGCAGCTTGGACAGGGTAAACATAGCGGGGTACTCCTACAATGAGCAGTTCTTC
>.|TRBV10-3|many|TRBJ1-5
CAISSDRNNQPQHF
TGTGCCATCAGTTCCGACAGAAACAATCAGCCCCAGCATTTT
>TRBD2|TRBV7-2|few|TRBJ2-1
CASSPRLAYEQFF
TGTGCCAGCAGCCCTCGACTAGCCTATGAGCAGTTCTTC
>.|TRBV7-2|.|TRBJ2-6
CASSLFNTGSGANVLTF
TGTGCCAGCAGCTTATTTAACACCGGCTCTGGGGCCAACGTCCTGACTTTC
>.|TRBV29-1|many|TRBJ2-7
CSAGSRGEQYF
TGCAGCGCCGGTTCGAGGGGGGAGCAGTACTTC
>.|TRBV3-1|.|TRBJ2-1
CASSPPWANEQFF
TGTGCCAGCAGCCCCCCCTGGGCGAATGAGCAGTTCTTC
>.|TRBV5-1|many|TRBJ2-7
CASSLSGGPSYEQYF
TGCGCCAGCAGCTTGTCGGGCGGACCGTCCTACGAGCAGTACTTC
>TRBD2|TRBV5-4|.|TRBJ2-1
CASSSGLAGYENEQFF
TGTGCCAGCAGCTCCGGACTAGCGGGATATGAGAATGAGCAGTTCTTC
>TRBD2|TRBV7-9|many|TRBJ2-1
CASSSKRRLAVYNEQFF
TGTGCCAGCAGCTCCAAACGCCGGCTAGCGGTATACAATGAGCAGTTCTTC